This T cell receptor beta chain derives from a study of regulatory T cells in long-lasting Graves disease. Germline lookup yields CDR1 LGHDT and CDR2 YNNKEL (reference sequence). Trimming took 5 bases from V and 5 from J; bases not matched to a gene: 5. The CDR3 is 13 amino acids. This clonotype was detected many times. Antigen unknown. Study-level results: Under persistent disease, TRBV28, TRBJ1-2 and TRBJ2-5 were used preferentially.

Time point of the sample: newly diagnosed GD, antithyroid drugs for less than 3 months. PBMCs were the source of the RNA used for TCR sequencing. In this cohort, patients came from an endocrinology department located in Xi'an, China. Construction of the TCR beta libraries employed iRepertoire HTBI primers in conjunction with Arm-PCR of CDR3 regions. TCRdb recomputed calls from the multiplex PCR reads with MiXCR, one row per CDR3 protein. The sample has around 250,000 distinct CDR3 sequences; around 19% are singletons. This clonotype was sampled from a female donor with Graves disease. V usage is TRBV3-1 and J usage is TRBJ1-2; 7 nucleotides line up with TRBD1. This specimen was peripheral blood mononuclear cells (PBMCs), taken at new diagnosis, from a patient treated with antithyroid drugs. The CDR3 DNA reads TGTGCCAGCAGCTCACAGGGGACATATGGCTACACCTTC. Translation: CASSSQGTYGYTF.